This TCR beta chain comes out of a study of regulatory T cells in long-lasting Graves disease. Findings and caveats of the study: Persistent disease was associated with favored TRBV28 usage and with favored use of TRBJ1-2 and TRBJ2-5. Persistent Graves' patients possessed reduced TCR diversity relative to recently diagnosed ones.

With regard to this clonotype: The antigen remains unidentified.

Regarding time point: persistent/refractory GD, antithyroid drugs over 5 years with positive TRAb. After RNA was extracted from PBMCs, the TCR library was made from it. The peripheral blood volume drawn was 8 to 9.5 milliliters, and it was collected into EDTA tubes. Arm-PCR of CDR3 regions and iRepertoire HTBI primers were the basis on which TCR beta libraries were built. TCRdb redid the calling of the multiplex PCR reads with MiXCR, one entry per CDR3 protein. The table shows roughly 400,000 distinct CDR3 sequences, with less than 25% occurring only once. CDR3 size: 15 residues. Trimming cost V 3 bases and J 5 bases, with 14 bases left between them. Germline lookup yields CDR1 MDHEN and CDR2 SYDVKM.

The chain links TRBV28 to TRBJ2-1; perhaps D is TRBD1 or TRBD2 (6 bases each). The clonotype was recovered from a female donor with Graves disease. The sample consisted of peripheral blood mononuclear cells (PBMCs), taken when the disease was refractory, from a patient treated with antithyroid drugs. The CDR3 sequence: CASSLPAGGHNEQFF. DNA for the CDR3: TGTGCCAGCAGTTTGCCCGCCGGGGGCCACAATGAGCAGTTCTTC.